This entry lists 5 T cell receptor beta chains sequenced from one sample in a study of shared clonotypes between healthy human individuals. Terminally differentiated effector memory CD45RA+ cells were excluded from the naive CD8 cells, which were CD45RO-negative and positively selected for CCR7. The data were produced by immunoSEQ multiplex PCR, yet TCRdb's version contains in-frame clones alone and is incomplete. Of 700,000 to 950,000 clones detected, 96% appear once; the ten largest clones hold less than 0.25%. The sequenced sample consisted of naive CD8+ T cells sorted from blood. The receptors were gathered from a man aged 25 to 40 in good health.

The chain links TRBV7-9 to TRBJ1-5; 7 positions agree with TRBD1. The V segment lost 3 bases and the J segment 1 base; nucleotides outside the gene matches: 6. There are 16 residues in the CDR3. Germline CDR1 is SEHNR and CDR2 is FQNEAQ (reference sequence). CDR3 bases: TGTGCCAGCAGCTTCGACAGGGAACAAAGCAATCAGCCCCAGCATTTT. Amino acids: CASSFDREQSNQPQHF. The full variable domain, rest sourced from reference TRBV7-9 and TRBJ1-5, is DTGVSQNPRHKITKRGQNVTFRCDPISEHNRLYWYRQTLGQGPEFLTYFQNEAQLEKSRLLSDRFSAERPKGSFSTLEIQRTEQGDSAMYLCASSFDREQSNQPQHFGDGTRLSIL.

The J gene is TRBJ2-7, the V gene TRBV7-2; the D gene is possibly TRBD1 (6 bases). CDR3 length equals 16 residues. The ends were cut back, 0 bases at V and 2 bases at J, with 14 bases in the middle. From germline, CDR1 is SGHTA and CDR2 FQGNSA. The CDR3 loop is CASSLAHRDPTYEQYF. The CDR3 nucleotides read TGTGCCAGCAGCTTAGCGCACAGGGACCCAACCTACGAGCAGTACTTC. Together with reference TRBV7-2 and TRBJ2-7, the CDR3 gives the full variable domain: GAGVSQSPSNKVTEKGKDVELRCDPISGHTALYWYRQSLGQGLEFLIYFQGNSAPDKSGLPSDRFSAERTGGSVSTLTIQRTQQEDSAVYLCASSLAHRDPTYEQYFGPGTRLTVT.

This rearrangement joins TRBV9 to TRBJ2-3; D is undetermined. This CDR3 has 13 residues. Germline CDR1 is SGDLS and CDR2 is YYNGEE. Trimming took 5 bases from V and 6 from J, leaving 13 bases between them. The CDR3 protein is CASRPPVGDTQYF. CDR3 DNA sequence: TGTGCCAGCAGACCGCCCGTCGGGGATACGCAGTATTTT.

This rearrangement joins TRBV4-1 to TRBJ2-7; D might be TRBD2 (5 bases). V dropped 0 bases and J dropped 0 bases, with 9 bases sitting between them. The CDR3 is 15 amino acids. The germline gives CDR1 MGHRA, CDR2 YSYEKL. The CDR3: CASSQDQDSSYEQYF. The DNA of the CDR3 is TGCGCCAGCAGCCAAGATCAGGACTCCTCCTACGAGCAGTACTTC.

The V and J genes are TRBV15 and TRBJ2-1; 15 nucleotides agree with TRBD2. The CDR3 covers 20 residues. Germline CDR1 is LNHNV and CDR2 is YYDKDF (reference sequence). The ends lost 1 base at V and 2 bases at J; junction bases unmatched: 9. The CDR3 reads CATSRAVGTSGRIPYNEQFF. CDR3 sequence (DNA): TGTGCCACCAGCAGAGCAGTTGGGACTAGCGGGAGGATCCCCTACAATGAGCAGTTCTTC. Full variable domain (missing parts from reference TRBV15 and TRBJ2-1): DAMVIQNPRYQVTQFGKPVTLSCSQTLNHNVMYWYQQKSSQAPKLLFHYYDKDFNNEADTPDNFQSRRPNTSFCFLDIRSPGLGDTAMYLCATSRAVGTSGRIPYNEQFFGPGTRLTVL.